The 14 T cell receptor beta chains presented below share a single source sample, sequenced in a study of OX40 agonist ivuxolimab in advanced cancers. Produced via immunoSEQ multiplex PCR; TCRdb's table is partial and in-frame only. Here the sample spans approximately 58,000 clones, 70% to 90% being singletons. This specimen was CD4+ or CD8+ T cells sorted from blood, taken in a trial of the OX40 agonist ivuxolimab. Receptors originate from an adult with an advanced solid tumor such as melanoma, head and neck, liver or kidney cancer.

The chain is built from TRBV4-1 and TRBJ1-2; weak D call: TRBD1 (5 bases). Trimming pared 5 bases from V and 4 bases from J, leaving 17 bases between. This CDR3 is built from 15 residues. Germline lookup yields CDR1 MGHRA and CDR2 YSYEKL. CDR3 amino acids: CASSVAGGTVYGYTF. In nucleotides, the CDR3 is TGCGCCAGCAGCGTAGCCGGAGGGACGGTCTATGGCTACACCTTC.

The chain links TRBV6-5 to TRBJ1-2, with a tentative D call TRBD1 (6 bases). Germline V gives CDR1 MNHEY, CDR2 SVGAGI. The CDR3 contains 16 residues. V was pared by 0 bases and J by 3 bases, with 14 bases between. The CDR3 spells CASSYSLGGSDYGYTF. The CDR3 DNA reads as TGTGCCAGCAGTTACTCGTTAGGGGGATCGGACTATGGCTACACCTTC.

The genes are TRBV9 and TRBJ1-2; D possibly corresponds to TRBD1 (6 bases). Trimming took 3 bases from V and 3 from J, leaving 12 bases between them. Germline loops: CDR1 SGDLS, CDR2 YYNGEE. CDR3 size: 14 residues. The CDR3 here is CASSGNRVYYGYTF. Here the CDR3 DNA reads TGTGCCAGCAGCGGTAACAGGGTATACTATGGCTACACCTTC.

The chain carries TRBV5-1 and TRBJ2-4, with D perhaps matching TRBD2 (5 bases). V was trimmed by 9 bases and J by 6 bases, leaving 19 bases between them. This CDR3 region has 14 residues. Germline V CDR1 and CDR2: SGHRS, YFSETQ. The CDR3 DNA reads TGCGCCAACTCTAGCAGCAGCCTCTTAAACATTCAGTACTTC. Residues: CANSSSSLLNIQYF.

This clone was recorded only once. The V gene is TRBV4-1, the J gene TRBJ2-1; 8 bases match TRBD2. Germline V gene lookup returns CDR1 MGHRA and CDR2 YSYEKL. The CDR3 runs to 15 residues. V shed 7 bases, J shed 5 bases, and the junction held 10 bases outside the gene matches. The CDR3, as DNA: TGCGCCAGCACCCGGGGGGGAGGCCCCAACAATGAGCAGTTCTTC. Translated: CASTRGGGPNNEQFF.

This rearrangement joins TRBV7-8 to TRBJ2-7, with D perhaps being TRBD1 or TRBD2 (5 bases each). V gave up 5 bases and J gave up 3 bases, with 17 bases separating them. Germline assignment: CDR1 SGHVS and CDR2 FQNEAQ. This CDR3 has 15 residues. The CDR3 DNA sequence: TGTGCCAGCAGCCCGCAAGGGACCGTTTTCTACGAGCAGTACTTC. It translates to CASSPQGTVFYEQYF.

The chain recombines TRBV11-2 with TRBJ2-3; D is perhaps TRBD1 (5 bases). This CDR3 region has 15 residues. Between the trimmed V and J ends, which lost 6 bases and 3 bases, there was a span of 16 bases. Germline V CDR1 and CDR2: SGHAT, FQNNGV. The CDR3 DNA follows: TGTGCCAGCAGGAACTGGGGCGAGAGGACAGATACGCAGTATTTT. This gives the protein CASRNWGERTDTQYF.

This rearrangement joins TRBV18 to TRBJ1-5, with TRBD1 matching 8 bases. The CDR3 is 14 amino acids. Germline CDR1 is KGHSH and CDR2 is LQKENI. V shed 6 bases, J shed 6 bases, and the junction held 7 bases outside the gene matches. DNA for the CDR3: TGTGCCAGCTCCCTCCAGGGGGCCGGTCAGCCCCAGCATTTT. Protein product: CASSLQGAGQPQHF.

The chain joins TRBV29-1 to TRBJ1-2, with a tentative D call TRBD1 (5 bases). The CDR3 sequence is 11 residues long. Trimming took 3 bases from V and 7 from J, leaving 9 bases between them. Germline-derived CDR1 and CDR2 are SQVTM and ANQGSEA. CDR3 amino acids: CSVDRVSGYTF. In nucleotides, the CDR3 is TGCAGCGTTGACAGGGTCTCTGGCTACACCTTC.

J is TRBJ2-2 and V is TRBV15; 14 nucleotides line up with TRBD2. Germline assignment: CDR1 LNHNV and CDR2 YYDKDF (reference sequence). The CDR3 covers 16 residues. After removal of 3 bases from V and 3 bases from J, the junction contained 0 bases not matched to a gene. The CDR3 loop is CATSRGLAGDTGELFF. In nucleotides, the CDR3 is TGTGCCACCAGCAGGGGACTAGCGGGAGACACCGGGGAGCTGTTTTTT.

Only a few counts were recorded for this clone. Other DNA sequences within the sample encode an identical CDR3. The genes are TRBV30 and TRBJ1-2; D is unresolved. V was clipped by 4 bases and J by 4 bases, with 7 bases between them. Looked up from germline, CDR1 is GTSNPN and CDR2 is SVGIG (reference sequence). The CDR3 is made up of 11 amino acids. For the CDR3, the DNA is TGTGCCTGGACGGCTGCCTATGGCTACACCTTC. As protein: CAWTAAYGYTF.

In its sample, this clone was seen once. The V gene is TRBV19, the J gene TRBJ2-7, with D possibly matching TRBD2 (6 bases). CDR1 is LNHDA, CDR2 SQIVND, per germline (reference sequence). The CDR3 is made up of 13 amino acids. V was clipped by 6 bases and J by 9 bases, with 18 bases between them. CDR3 DNA: TGTGCCAGTAGCCCCCTCGGGCGGGATGGGCAGTACTTC. It is translated as CASSPLGRDGQYF. The full variable domain, in which reference TRBV19 and TRBJ2-7 provide the parts outside the CDR3, is DGGITQSPKYLFRKEGQNVTLSCEQNLNHDAMYWYRQDPGQGLRLIYYSQIVNDFQKGDIAEGYSVSREKKESFPLTVTSAQKNPTAFYLCASSPLGRDGQYFGPGTRLTVT.

The chain combines TRBV19 with TRBJ2-1; 16 bases align to TRBD2. The CDR3 is 19 residues long. Germline CDR1 reads LNHDA; CDR2 reads SQIVND (reference sequence). The J segment lost 2 bases and the V segment lost 3 bases, leaving 7 bases of the junction unmatched. CDR3 sequence reads: CASSMGTSGRANTYNEQFF. The DNA of the CDR3 is TGTGCCAGTAGTATGGGGACTAGCGGGAGGGCCAATACCTACAATGAGCAGTTCTTC. The full variable domain, its missing parts supplied by reference TRBV19 and TRBJ2-1, is DGGITQSPKYLFRKEGQNVTLSCEQNLNHDAMYWYRQDPGQGLRLIYYSQIVNDFQKGDIAEGYSVSREKKESFPLTVTSAQKNPTAFYLCASSMGTSGRANTYNEQFFGPGTRLTVL.

The rearrangement links TRBV19 to TRBJ2-1; D is possibly TRBD2 (6 bases). Germline V CDR1 and CDR2: LNHDA, SQIVND (reference sequence). The ends were cut back, 4 bases at V and 12 bases at J, with 16 bases in the middle. The CDR3 is 13 residues long. The chain's CDR3 is CASSSGLLSRQFF. The CDR3, as DNA: TGTGCCAGTAGTAGCGGACTATTGAGTCGGCAGTTCTTC.